This T cell receptor beta chain stems from a study of blood T cells in healthy people across ages. Broader study findings: Lack of knowledge of donor CMV status possibly confounded expanded clonotype changes. The recorded TCR beta diversity per million T cells decreased in a roughly linear manner with age.

Using a J-beta primer mix together with a sample-barcoded 5' primer, a second PCR was run for 7 to 11 cycles. Each single sample gave us at least 2.5 million CDR3-containing paired-end reads. MiXCR, run by TCRdb on the 5' RACE reads, gives a single entry per CDR3 protein. Among around 900,000 distinct CDR3 sequences listed, less than 35% were seen once. V was trimmed by 4 bases and J by 4 bases, leaving 11 bases between them. The CDR3 sequence is 14 residues long. Germline values: CDR1 MNHGY, CDR2 SVAAGI. Caucasian individuals from Russia who were healthy and aged about 6 to 95 acted as donors. In its sample, this clonotype was seen many times. Its antigen is still unknown.

The chain uses TRBV6-9 and TRBJ2-4; perhaps TRBD1 as D (6 bases). This receptor was obtained from an elderly woman in good health. Source material: blood. The CDR3 loop is CASSFRTGKNIQYF. The CDR3 DNA reads as TGTGCCAGCAGTTTCCGTACAGGGAAAAACATTCAGTACTTC.